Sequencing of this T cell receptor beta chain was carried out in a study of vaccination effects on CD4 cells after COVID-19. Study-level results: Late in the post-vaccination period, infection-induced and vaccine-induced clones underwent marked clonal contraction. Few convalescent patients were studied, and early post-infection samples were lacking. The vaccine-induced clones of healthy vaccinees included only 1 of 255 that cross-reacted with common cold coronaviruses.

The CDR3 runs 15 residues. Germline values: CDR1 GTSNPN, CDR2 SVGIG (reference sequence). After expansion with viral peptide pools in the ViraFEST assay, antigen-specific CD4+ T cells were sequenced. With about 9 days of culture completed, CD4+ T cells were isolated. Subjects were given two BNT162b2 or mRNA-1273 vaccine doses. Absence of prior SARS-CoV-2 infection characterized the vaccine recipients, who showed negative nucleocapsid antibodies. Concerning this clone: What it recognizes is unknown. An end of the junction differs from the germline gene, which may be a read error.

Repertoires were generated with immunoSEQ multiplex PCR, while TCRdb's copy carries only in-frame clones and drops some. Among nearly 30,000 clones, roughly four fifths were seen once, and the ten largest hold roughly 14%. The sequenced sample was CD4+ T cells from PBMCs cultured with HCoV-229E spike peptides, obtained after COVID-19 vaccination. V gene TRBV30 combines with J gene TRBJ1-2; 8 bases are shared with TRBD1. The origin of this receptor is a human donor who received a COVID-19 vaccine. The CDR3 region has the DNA TGTGCCTGGAGTGTACGAGGGTCCCGAGAGGGACAGGCCGTCTTC. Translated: CAWSVRGSREGQAVF. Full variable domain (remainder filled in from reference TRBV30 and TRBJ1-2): SQTIHQWPATLVQPVGSPLSLECTVEGTSNPNLYWYRQAAGRGLQLLFYSVGIGQISSEVPQNLSASRPQDRQFILSSKKLLLSDSGFYLCAWSVRGSREGQAVFGSGTRLTVV.